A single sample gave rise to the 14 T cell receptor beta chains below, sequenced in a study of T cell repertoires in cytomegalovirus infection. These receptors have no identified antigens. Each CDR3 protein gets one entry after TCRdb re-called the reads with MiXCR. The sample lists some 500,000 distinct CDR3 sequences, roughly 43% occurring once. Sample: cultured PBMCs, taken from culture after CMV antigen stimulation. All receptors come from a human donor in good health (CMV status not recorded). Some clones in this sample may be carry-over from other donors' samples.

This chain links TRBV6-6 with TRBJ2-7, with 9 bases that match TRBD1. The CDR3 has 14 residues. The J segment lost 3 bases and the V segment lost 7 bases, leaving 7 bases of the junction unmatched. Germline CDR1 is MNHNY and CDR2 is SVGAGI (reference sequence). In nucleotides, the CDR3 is TGTGCCAGCAAAGACAGGGGGGAAGGCTACGAGCAGTACTTC. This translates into CASKDRGEGYEQYF.

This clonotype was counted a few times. The CDR3 sequence is CASSPAEGNYEQYF. For the CDR3, the DNA is TGTGCCAGCAGCCCCGCTGAGGGGAACTACGAGCAGTACTTC. The V gene is TRBV7-9, the J gene TRBJ2-7, with D perhaps being TRBD1 or TRBD2 (5 bases each). V lost 5 bases and J 3 bases, leaving 14 bases between the germline ends. Germline V lookup: CDR1 SEHNR, CDR2 FQNEAQ (reference sequence). The CDR3 has 14 residues. Full variable domain (remainder filled in from reference TRBV7-9 and TRBJ2-7): DTGVSQNPRHKITKRGQNVTFRCDPISEHNRLYWYRQTLGQGPEFLTYFQNEAQLEKSRLLSDRFSAERPKGSFSTLEIQRTEQGDSAMYLCASSPAEGNYEQYFGPGTRLTVT.

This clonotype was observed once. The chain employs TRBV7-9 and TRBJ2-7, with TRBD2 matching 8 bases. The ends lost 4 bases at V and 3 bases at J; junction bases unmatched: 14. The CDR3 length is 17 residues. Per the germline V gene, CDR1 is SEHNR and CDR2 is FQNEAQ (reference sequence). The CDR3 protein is CASSSNREGLGDYEQYF. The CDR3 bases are TGTGCCAGCAGCTCCAATCGGGAGGGACTAGGAGACTACGAGCAGTACTTC.

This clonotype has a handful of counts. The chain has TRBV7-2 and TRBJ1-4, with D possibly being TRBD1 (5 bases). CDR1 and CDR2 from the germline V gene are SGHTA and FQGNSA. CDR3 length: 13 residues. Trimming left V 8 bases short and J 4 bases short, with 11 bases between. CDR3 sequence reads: CASGAVDNEKLFF. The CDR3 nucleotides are TGTGCCAGCGGGGCCGTAGATAATGAAAAACTGTTTTTT. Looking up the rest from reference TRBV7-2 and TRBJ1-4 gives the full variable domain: GAGVSQSPSNKVTEKGKDVELRCDPISGHTALYWYRQSLGQGLEFLIYFQGNSAPDKSGLPSDRFSAERTGGSVSTLTIQRTQQEDSAVYLCASGAVDNEKLFFGSGTQLSVL.

The DNA for the CDR3 is TGTGCCAGCAGCTTAGTTTCCAGGTCCCTAGGCGGGTCACCCCTCCACTTT. It is translated as CASSLVSRSLGGSPLHF. The chain joins TRBV7-9 to TRBJ1-6; D gene uncertain. The CDR3 consists of 17 residues. V was shortened by 1 base and J by 10 bases, with 20 bases between the two germline ends. Per the germline V gene, CDR1 is SEHNR and CDR2 is FQNEAQ (reference sequence).

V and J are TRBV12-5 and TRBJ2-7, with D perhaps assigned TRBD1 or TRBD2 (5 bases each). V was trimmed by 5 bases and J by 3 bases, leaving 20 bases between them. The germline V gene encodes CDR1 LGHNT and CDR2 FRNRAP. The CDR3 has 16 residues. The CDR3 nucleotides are TGTGCTAGTGGTGAGACCCGGGACCCCTACTACTACGAGCAGTACTTC. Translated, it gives CASGETRDPYYYEQYF.

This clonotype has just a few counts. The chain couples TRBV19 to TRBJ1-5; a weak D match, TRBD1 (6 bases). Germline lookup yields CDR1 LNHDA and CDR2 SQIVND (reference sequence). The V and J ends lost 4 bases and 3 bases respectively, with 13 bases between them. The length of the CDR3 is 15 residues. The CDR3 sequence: CASSTRGEYNQPQHF. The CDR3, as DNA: TGTGCCAGTAGTACTAGGGGGGAGTACAATCAGCCCCAGCATTTT.

CDR3 residues: CASSLGDAPQHF. The CDR3 coding sequence is TGTGCCAGCAGCTTAGGGGACGCCCCGCAGCATTTT. This rearrangement joins TRBV7-4 to TRBJ1-5, with D possibly matching TRBD1 (5 bases). In germline, CDR1 is SGHVT, CDR2 SQSDAQ. The V end lost 1 base, the J end lost 13 bases, and 11 bases lay between the germline ends. The CDR3 totals 12 residues.

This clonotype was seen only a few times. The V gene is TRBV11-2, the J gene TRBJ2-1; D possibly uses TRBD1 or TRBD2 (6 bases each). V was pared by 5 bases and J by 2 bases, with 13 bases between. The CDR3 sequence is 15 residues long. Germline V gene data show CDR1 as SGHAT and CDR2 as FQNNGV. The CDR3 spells CASSPLGGPYNEQFF. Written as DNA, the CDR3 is TGTGCCAGCAGCCCCCTCGGGGGCCCCTACAATGAGCAGTTCTTC.

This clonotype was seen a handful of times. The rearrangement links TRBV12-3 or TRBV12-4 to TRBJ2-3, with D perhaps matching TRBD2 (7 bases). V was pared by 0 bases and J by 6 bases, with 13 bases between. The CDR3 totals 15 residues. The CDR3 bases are TGTGCCAGCAGTTTAGCGGGGGGGCTGATGGATACGCAGTATTTT. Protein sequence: CASSLAGGLMDTQYF.

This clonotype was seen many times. The CDR3 region has the DNA TGTGCCAGCAGCCCCCGGGACGGATCCTACGAGCAGTACTTC. Its translation: CASSPRDGSYEQYF. The V call is TRBV7-2, the J call TRBJ2-7; D possibly matches TRBD1 or TRBD2 (5 bases each). From germline, CDR1 is SGHTA and CDR2 FQGNSA. With 5 bases removed from V and 1 base from J, the gap between germline ends came to 12 bases. The CDR3 spans 14 residues. Filled out from reference TRBV7-2 and TRBJ2-7, the complete variable domain reads GAGVSQSPSNKVTEKGKDVELRCDPISGHTALYWYRQSLGQGLEFLIYFQGNSAPDKSGLPSDRFSAERTGGSVSTLTIQRTQQEDSAVYLCASSPRDGSYEQYFGPGTRLTVT.

For the CDR3, the DNA is TGTGCCAGCTCACCCTACGGTCCCGGGACTACCTCACGCGGGGCCCAGTACTTC. Protein sequence: CASSPYGPGTTSRGAQYF. The chain uses TRBV18 and TRBJ2-5; 7 bases fit TRBD2. Trimming at V came to 3 bases and at J to 9 bases, leaving 22 bases not matched to a gene. Germline CDR1 is KGHSH and CDR2 is LQKENI. CDR3 size: 18 residues.

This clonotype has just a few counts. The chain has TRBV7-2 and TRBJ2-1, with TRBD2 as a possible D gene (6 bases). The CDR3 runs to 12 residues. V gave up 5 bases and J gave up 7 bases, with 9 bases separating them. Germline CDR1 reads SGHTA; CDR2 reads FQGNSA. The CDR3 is CASSKGGNEQFF. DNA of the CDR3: TGTGCCAGCAGCAAAGGAGGGAATGAGCAGTTCTTC.

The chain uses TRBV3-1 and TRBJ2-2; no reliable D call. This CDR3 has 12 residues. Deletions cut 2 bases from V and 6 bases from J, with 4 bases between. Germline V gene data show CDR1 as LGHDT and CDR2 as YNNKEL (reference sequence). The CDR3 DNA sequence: TGTGCCAGCAGCCAATTGGCCGGGGAGCTGTTTTTT. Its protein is CASSQLAGELFF. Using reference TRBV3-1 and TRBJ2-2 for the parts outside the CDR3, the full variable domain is DTAVSQTPKYLVTQMGNDKSIKCEQNLGHDTMYWYKQDSKKFLKIMFSYNNKELIINETVPNRFSPKSPDKAHLNLHINSLELGDSAVYFCASSQLAGELFFGEGSRLTVL.